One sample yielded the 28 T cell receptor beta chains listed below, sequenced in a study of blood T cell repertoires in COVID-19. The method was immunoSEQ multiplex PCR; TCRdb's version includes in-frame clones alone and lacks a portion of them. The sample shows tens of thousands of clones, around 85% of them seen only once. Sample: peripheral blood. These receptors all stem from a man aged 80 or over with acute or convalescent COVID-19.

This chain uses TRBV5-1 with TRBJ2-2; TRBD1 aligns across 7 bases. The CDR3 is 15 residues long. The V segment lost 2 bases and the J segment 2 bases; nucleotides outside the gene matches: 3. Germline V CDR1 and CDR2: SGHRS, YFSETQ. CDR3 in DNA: TGCGCCAGCAGCTTAGACAGGGTTAACACCGGGGAGCTGTTTTTT. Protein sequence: CASSLDRVNTGELFF. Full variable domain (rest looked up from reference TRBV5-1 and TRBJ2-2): KAGVTQTPRYLIKTRGQQVTLSCSPISGHRSVSWYQQTPGQGLQFLFEYFSETQRNKGNFPGRFSGRQFSNSRSEMNVSTLELGDSALYLCASSLDRVNTGELFFGEGSRLTVL.

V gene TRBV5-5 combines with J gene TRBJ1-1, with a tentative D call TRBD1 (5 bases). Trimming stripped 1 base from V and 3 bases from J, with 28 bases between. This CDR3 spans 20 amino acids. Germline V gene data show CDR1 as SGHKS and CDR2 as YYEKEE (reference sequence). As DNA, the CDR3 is TGTGCCAGCAGCTTGATATCGGGGCTGGGAGGGAATCTACGGGACACTGAAGCTTTCTTT. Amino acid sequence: CASSLISGLGGNLRDTEAFF. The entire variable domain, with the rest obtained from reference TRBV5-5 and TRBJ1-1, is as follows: DAGVTQSPTHLIKTRGQQVTLRCSPISGHKSVSWYQQVLGQGPQFIFQYYEKEERGRGNFPDRFSARQFPNYSSELNVNALLLGDSALYLCASSLISGLGGNLRDTEAFFGQGTRLTVV.

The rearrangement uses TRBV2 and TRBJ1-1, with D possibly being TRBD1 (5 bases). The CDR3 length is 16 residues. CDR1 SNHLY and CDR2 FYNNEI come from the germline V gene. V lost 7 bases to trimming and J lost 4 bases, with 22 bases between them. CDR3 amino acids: CASKFGGGGSGTEAFF. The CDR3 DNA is TGTGCCAGCAAGTTCGGAGGTGGGGGGTCGGGCACTGAAGCTTTCTTT.

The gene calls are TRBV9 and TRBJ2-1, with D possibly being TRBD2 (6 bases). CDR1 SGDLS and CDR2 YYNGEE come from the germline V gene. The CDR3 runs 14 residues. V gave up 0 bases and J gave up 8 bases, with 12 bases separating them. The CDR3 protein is CASSVVAASDEQFF. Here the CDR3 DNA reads TGTGCCAGCAGCGTAGTAGCGGCCTCGGATGAGCAGTTCTTC. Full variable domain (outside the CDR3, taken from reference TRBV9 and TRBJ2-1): DSGVTQTPKHLITATGQRVTLRCSPRSGDLSVYWYQQSLDQGLQFLIQYYNGEERAKGNILERFSAQQFPDLHSELNLSSLELGDSALYFCASSVVAASDEQFFGPGTRLTVL.

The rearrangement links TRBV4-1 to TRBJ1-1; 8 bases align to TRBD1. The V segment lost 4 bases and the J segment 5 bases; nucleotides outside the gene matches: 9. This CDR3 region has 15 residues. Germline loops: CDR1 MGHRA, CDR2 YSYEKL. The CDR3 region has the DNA TGCGCCAGCAGCCTGTGGACAGGGTCGTTGACTGAAGCTTTCTTT. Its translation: CASSLWTGSLTEAFF.

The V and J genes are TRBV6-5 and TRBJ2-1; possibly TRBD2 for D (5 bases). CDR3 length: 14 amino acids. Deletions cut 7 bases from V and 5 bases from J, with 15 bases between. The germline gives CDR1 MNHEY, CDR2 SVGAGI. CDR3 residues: CASIPAGGNNEQFF. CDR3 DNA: TGTGCCAGCATCCCCGCGGGCGGAAACAATGAGCAGTTCTTC.

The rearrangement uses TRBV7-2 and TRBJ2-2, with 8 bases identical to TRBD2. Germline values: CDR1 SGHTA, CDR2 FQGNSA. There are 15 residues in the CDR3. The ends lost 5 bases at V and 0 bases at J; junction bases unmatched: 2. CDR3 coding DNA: TGTGCCAGCAGCACTAGCGGAACGAACACCGGGGAGCTGTTTTTT. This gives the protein CASSTSGTNTGELFF.

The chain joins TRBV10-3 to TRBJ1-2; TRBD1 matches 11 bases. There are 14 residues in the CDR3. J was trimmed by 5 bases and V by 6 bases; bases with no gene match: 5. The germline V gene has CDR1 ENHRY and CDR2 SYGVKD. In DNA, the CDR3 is TGTGCCATCAGAGGGACAGGGGGTATGTATGGCTACACCTTC. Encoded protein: CAIRGTGGMYGYTF.

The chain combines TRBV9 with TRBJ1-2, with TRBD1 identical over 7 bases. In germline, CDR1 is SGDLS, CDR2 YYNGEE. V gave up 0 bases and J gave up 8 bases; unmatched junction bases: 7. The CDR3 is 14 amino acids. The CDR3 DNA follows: TGTGCCAGCAGCGTAGTTCACGACAGGGCCGGCTACACCTTC. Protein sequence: CASSVVHDRAGYTF.

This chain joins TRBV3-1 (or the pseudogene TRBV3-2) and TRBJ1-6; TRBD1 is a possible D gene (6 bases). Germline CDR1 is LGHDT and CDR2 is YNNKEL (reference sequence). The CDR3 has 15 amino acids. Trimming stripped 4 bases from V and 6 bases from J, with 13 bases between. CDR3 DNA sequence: TGTGCCAGCAGCCCACAGGGAAACGTTAATTCACCCCTCCACTTT. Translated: CASSPQGNVNSPLHF.

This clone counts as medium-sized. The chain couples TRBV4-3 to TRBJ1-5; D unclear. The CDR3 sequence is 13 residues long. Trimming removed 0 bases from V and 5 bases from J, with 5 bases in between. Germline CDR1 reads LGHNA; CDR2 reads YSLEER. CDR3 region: CASSQDIDQPQHF. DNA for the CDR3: TGCGCCAGCAGCCAAGATATTGATCAGCCCCAGCATTTT.

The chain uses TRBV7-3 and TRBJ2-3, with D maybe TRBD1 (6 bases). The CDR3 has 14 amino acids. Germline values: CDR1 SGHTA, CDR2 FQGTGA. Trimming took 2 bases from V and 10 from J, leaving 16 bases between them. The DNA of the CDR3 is TGTGCCAGCAGCTTAGGCGGACAGAGGGGTCCGCAGTATTTT. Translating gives CASSLGGQRGPQYF.

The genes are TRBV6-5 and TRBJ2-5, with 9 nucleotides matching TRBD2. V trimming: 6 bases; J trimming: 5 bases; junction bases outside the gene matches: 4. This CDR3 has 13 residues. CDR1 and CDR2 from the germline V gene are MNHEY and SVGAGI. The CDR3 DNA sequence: TGTGCCAGCAGCTGGAGCGGGGGGGAGACCCAGTACTTC. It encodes CASSWSGGETQYF.

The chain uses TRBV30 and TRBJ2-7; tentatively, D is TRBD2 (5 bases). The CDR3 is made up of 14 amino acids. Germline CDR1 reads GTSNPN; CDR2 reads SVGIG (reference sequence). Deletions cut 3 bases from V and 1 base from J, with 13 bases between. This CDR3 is CAWRFVTGSYEQYF. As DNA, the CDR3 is TGTGCCTGGAGATTTGTGACGGGGTCCTACGAGCAGTACTTC.

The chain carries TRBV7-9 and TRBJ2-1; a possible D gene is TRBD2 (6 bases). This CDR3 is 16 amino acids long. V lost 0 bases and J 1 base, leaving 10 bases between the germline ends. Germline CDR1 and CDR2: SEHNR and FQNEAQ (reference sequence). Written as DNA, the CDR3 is TGTGCCAGCAGCTTAGCTTCTGCGGGGTCCTACAATGAGCAGTTCTTC. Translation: CASSLASAGSYNEQFF.

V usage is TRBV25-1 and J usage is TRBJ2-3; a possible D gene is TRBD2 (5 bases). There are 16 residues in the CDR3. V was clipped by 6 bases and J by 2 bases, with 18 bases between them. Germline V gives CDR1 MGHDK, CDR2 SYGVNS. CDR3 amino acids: CASSDHRGSYTDTQYF. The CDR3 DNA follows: TGTGCCAGCAGCGATCACCGGGGTTCATACACAGATACGCAGTATTTT.

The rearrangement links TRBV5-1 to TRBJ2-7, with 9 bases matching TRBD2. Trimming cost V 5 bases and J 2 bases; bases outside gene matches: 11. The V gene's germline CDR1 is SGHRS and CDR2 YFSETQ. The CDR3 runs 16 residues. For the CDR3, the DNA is TGCGCCAGCAGACAACCGGGACTAGCAAGTACCTACGAGCAGTACTTC. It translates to CASRQPGLASTYEQYF.

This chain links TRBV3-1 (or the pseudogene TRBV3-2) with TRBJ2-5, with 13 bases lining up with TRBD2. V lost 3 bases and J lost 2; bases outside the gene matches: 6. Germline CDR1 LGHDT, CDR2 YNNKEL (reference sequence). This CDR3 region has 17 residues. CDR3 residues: CASSHWTSGGLQETQYF. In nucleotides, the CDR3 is TGTGCCAGCAGCCACTGGACTAGCGGGGGCCTACAAGAGACCCAGTACTTC.

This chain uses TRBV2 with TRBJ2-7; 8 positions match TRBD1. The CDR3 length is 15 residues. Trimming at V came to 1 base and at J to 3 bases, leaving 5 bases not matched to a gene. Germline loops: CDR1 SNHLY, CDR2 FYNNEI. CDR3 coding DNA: TGTGCCAGCAGTGAAGGGACAGGGATGTACTACGAGCAGTACTTC. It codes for CASSEGTGMYYEQYF.

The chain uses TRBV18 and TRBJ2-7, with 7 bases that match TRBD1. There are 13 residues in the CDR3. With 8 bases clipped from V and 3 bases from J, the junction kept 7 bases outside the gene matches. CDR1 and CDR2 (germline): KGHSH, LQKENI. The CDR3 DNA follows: TGTGCCAGCGGACCGGGACAGAACTACGAGCAGTACTTC. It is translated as CASGPGQNYEQYF.

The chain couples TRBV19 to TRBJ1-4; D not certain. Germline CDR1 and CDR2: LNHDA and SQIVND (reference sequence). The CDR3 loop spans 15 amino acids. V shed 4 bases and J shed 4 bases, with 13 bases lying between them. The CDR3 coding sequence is TGTGCCAGTAGTAGACCGAGGGTGAATAATGAAAAACTGTTTTTT. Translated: CASSRPRVNNEKLFF.

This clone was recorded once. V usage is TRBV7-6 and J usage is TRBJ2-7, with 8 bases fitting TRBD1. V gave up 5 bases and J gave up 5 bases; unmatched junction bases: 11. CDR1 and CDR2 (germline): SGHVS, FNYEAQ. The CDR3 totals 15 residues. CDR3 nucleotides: TGTGCCAGCAGCGGCATATTTGGACAGGGCCACGAGCAGTACTTC. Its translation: CASSGIFGQGHEQYF.

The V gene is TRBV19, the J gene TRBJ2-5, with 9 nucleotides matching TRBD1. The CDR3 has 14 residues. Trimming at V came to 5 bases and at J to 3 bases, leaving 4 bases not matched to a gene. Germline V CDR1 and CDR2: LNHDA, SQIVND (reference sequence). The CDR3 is CASSRQGVEETQYF. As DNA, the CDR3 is TGTGCCAGTAGTCGACAGGGGGTGGAAGAGACCCAGTACTTC.

CDR3 coding DNA: TGTGCCAGCAATGCAGGGTTTCGGAACACTGAAGCTTTCTTT. Translating it yields CASNAGFRNTEAFF. This chain connects TRBV28 to TRBJ1-1, with D perhaps matching TRBD1 (5 bases). V was shortened by 7 bases and J by 1 base, with 13 bases between the two germline ends. The length of the CDR3 is 14 residues. Looked up from germline, CDR1 is MDHEN and CDR2 is SYDVKM.

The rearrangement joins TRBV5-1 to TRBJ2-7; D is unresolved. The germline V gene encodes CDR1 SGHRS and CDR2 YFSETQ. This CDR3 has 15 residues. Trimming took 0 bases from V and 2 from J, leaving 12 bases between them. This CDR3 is CASSLDVTDTYEQYF. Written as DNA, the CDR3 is TGCGCCAGCAGCTTGGATGTCACAGATACCTACGAGCAGTACTTC.

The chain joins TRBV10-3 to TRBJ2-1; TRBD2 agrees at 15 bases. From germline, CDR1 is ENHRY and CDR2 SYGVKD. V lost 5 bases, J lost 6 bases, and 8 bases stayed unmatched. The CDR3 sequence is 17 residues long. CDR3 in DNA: TGTGCCATCAGTACGGGACTAGCGGGAGGTCTGGGCAATGAGCAGTTCTTC. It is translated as CAISTGLAGGLGNEQFF.

The CDR3 coding sequence is TGTGCCAGTAGGGCACATTGGGGAGTTACCTACAATGAGCAGTTCTTC. It translates to CASRAHWGVTYNEQFF. The V and J genes are TRBV19 and TRBJ2-1; TRBD2 is a possible D gene (5 bases). The CDR3 spans 16 residues. Germline V gives CDR1 LNHDA, CDR2 SQIVND (reference sequence). V lost 6 bases and J 2 bases, leaving 17 bases between the germline ends.

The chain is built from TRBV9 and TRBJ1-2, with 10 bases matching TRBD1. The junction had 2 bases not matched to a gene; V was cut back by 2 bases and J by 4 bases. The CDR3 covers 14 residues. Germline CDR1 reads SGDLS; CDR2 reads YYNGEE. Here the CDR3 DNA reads TGTGCCAGCAGCGTGGGACAGGGGACCTATGGCTACACCTTC. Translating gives CASSVGQGTYGYTF.